The 20 T cell receptor beta chains below come from one sample, sequenced in a study of somatic mutations in cytotoxic T cells in rheumatoid arthritis. Produced via immunoSEQ multiplex PCR; TCRdb's table is partial and in-frame only. The sample records about 16,000 clones, around 82% being singletons. The sequenced material came from CD8+ T cells sorted from blood. These receptors were obtained from a woman between 45 and 65 years old with rheumatoid arthritis.

The chain recombines TRBV6-7 with TRBJ2-3; 12 nucleotides agree with TRBD2. TRBV6-7 is an open reading frame, and its role is uncertain. This CDR3 comprises 15 residues. V was pared by 10 bases and J by 4 bases, with 9 bases of the junction left unmatched. The CDR3 spells CANLPTSGRPDTQYF. For the CDR3, the DNA is TGTGCCAACCTGCCCACTAGCGGGAGGCCAGATACGCAGTATTTT.

V is TRBV30 and J is TRBJ2-7; D remains unclear. This CDR3 spans 12 amino acids. V was shortened by 5 bases and J by 0 bases, with 8 bases between the two germline ends. Germline assignment: CDR1 GTSNPN and CDR2 SVGIG (reference sequence). The CDR3 protein is CAWRGISYEQYF. The CDR3 DNA is TGTGCCTGGCGTGGGATCTCCTACGAGCAGTACTTC.

This clone was picked up one time. This chain joins TRBV7-9 and TRBJ2-1; D gene uncertain. V shed 4 bases and J shed 15 bases, with 16 bases lying between them. Germline V lookup: CDR1 SEHNR, CDR2 FQNEAQ (reference sequence). CDR3 length equals 12 residues. This CDR3 is CASSSVADQGFF. DNA of the CDR3: TGTGCCAGCAGCTCCGTTGCGGACCAAGGGTTCTTC. Full variable domain (remainder filled in from reference TRBV7-9 and TRBJ2-1): DTGVSQNPRHKITKRGQNVTFRCDPISEHNRLYWYRQTLGQGPEFLTYFQNEAQLEKSRLLSDRFSAERPKGSFSTLEIQRTEQGDSAMYLCASSSVADQGFFGPGTRLTVL.

This chain joins TRBV2 and TRBJ2-1; 10 bases map to TRBD2. The CDR3 has 15 residues. Germline V gene sequence: CDR1 SNHLY, CDR2 FYNNEI. The junction had 14 bases not matched to a gene; V was cut back by 11 bases and J by 7 bases. The CDR3 loop is CACGETAGGPNEQFF. In nucleotides, the CDR3 is TGTGCCTGTGGGGAGACAGCGGGAGGGCCAAATGAGCAGTTCTTC. The complete variable domain, with remaining parts taken from reference TRBV2 and TRBJ2-1, reads EPEVTQTPSHQVTQMGQEVILRCVPISNHLYFYWYRQILGQKVEFLVSFYNNEISEKSEIFDDQFSVERPDGSNFTLKIRSTKLEDSAMYFCACGETAGGPNEQFFGPGTRLTVL.

J is TRBJ2-7 and V is TRBV11-1; 9 bases are a match to TRBD1. This CDR3 is 14 amino acids long. V dropped 5 bases and J dropped 4; count of bases not matched to a gene: 6. Germline V gives CDR1 SGHAT, CDR2 FQDESV (reference sequence). CDR3 loop: CASSPGTGRYEQYF. CDR3 coding DNA: TGTGCCAGCAGCCCCGGGACAGGGAGGTACGAGCAGTACTTC.

This chain uses TRBV28 with TRBJ2-1, with 10 bases fitting TRBD1. Trimming took 2 bases from V and 3 from J; bases not matched to a gene: 4. CDR1 MDHEN and CDR2 SYDVKM come from the germline V gene. This CDR3 spans 16 amino acids. The CDR3: CASSLGRDRGYNEQFF. In DNA, the CDR3 is TGTGCCAGCAGTTTAGGTCGGGACAGGGGCTACAATGAGCAGTTCTTC.

V and J are TRBV4-3 and TRBJ2-7; 8 nucleotides align to TRBD2. This CDR3 region has 15 residues. Germline V CDR1 and CDR2: LGHNA, YSLEER. V lost 4 bases, J lost 4 bases, and 9 bases stayed unmatched. The CDR3 reads CASSPGSSGSYEQYF. The CDR3 nucleotides read TGCGCCAGCAGCCCAGGATCCAGCGGGAGTTACGAGCAGTACTTC.

This rearrangement joins TRBV10-3 to TRBJ2-1; TRBD2 is a possible D gene (6 bases). The V end was cut by 2 bases, the J end by 7 bases, with 15 bases between. The germline gives CDR1 ENHRY, CDR2 SYGVKD. CDR3 length: 15 amino acids. CDR3 protein: CAISEAGTRVNEQFF. The CDR3 nucleotides read TGTGCCATCAGTGAGGCCGGGACTCGGGTGAATGAGCAGTTCTTC.

The chain is built from TRBV30 and TRBJ2-7; D is perhaps TRBD1 (6 bases). The germline V gene has CDR1 GTSNPN and CDR2 SVGIG (reference sequence). The V gene lost 0 bases and the J gene lost 5 bases, with 8 bases spanning the gap. The CDR3 has 12 amino acids. The DNA for the CDR3 is TGTGCCTGGAGTGTTGGGGGCGACGAGCAGTACTTC. Its translation: CAWSVGGDEQYF. Full variable domain (missing parts from reference TRBV30 and TRBJ2-7): SQTIHQWPATLVQPVGSPLSLECTVEGTSNPNLYWYRQAAGRGLQLLFYSVGIGQISSEVPQNLSASRPQDRQFILSSKKLLLSDSGFYLCAWSVGGDEQYFGPGTRLTVT.

This clone was seen once. This chain connects TRBV5-6 to TRBJ1-1, with D possibly matching TRBD1 (6 bases). V lost 5 bases and J 1 base, leaving 15 bases between the germline ends. This CDR3 comprises 15 residues. Germline CDR1 is SGHDT and CDR2 is YYEEEE. DNA of the CDR3: TGTGCCAGCAGGACAGGCGGGGGGGGGAACACTGAAGCTTTCTTT. Residues: CASRTGGGGNTEAFF.

This clone was seen a single time. The chain uses TRBV5-1 and TRBJ1-4; 7 nucleotides agree with TRBD1. This CDR3 has 14 amino acids. In germline, CDR1 is SGHRS, CDR2 YFSETQ. Unmatched junction bases numbered 4, after V lost 4 bases and J lost 4 bases. CDR3 DNA: TGCGCCAGCAGCCGGACAGGCGTTAATGAAAAACTGTTTTTT. It translates to CASSRTGVNEKLFF.

The CDR3 sequence is CASSLGEGQLYGYTF. The CDR3 coding sequence is TGTGCCAGCAGCTTGGGGGAGGGACAACTTTATGGCTACACCTTC. This chain links TRBV5-6 with TRBJ1-2; TRBD1 is a possible D gene (6 bases). Trimming took off 0 bases at V and 5 bases at J, with 14 bases between the two ends. Germline CDR1 is SGHDT and CDR2 is YYEEEE. CDR3 length: 15 residues. The full variable domain, with the rest looked up from reference TRBV5-6 and TRBJ1-2, is DAGVTQSPTHLIKTRGQQVTLRCSPKSGHDTVSWYQQALGQGPQFIFQYYEEEERQRGNFPDRFSGHQFPNYSSELNVNALLLGDSALYLCASSLGEGQLYGYTFGSGTRLTVV.

The chain has TRBV5-5 and TRBJ1-2; tentatively, D is TRBD1 (5 bases). The V end was cut by 4 bases, the J end by 6 bases, with 22 bases between. The germline gives CDR1 SGHKS, CDR2 YYEKEE (reference sequence). The CDR3 runs 16 residues. CDR3 sequence reads: CASSDRIGAEQDGYTF. DNA of the CDR3: TGTGCCAGCAGCGACCGCATTGGGGCGGAACAGGATGGCTACACCTTC.

The rearrangement links TRBV6-5 to TRBJ2-1, with D possibly matching TRBD2 (6 bases). The V and J ends lost 2 bases and 6 bases respectively, with 14 bases between them. Germline CDR1 reads MNHEY; CDR2 reads SVGAGI. The CDR3 runs to 15 residues. The DNA for the CDR3 is TGTGCCAGCAGTTACGGCGCGGGAAGTAGCAATGAGCAGTTCTTC. Residues: CASSYGAGSSNEQFF.

The V and J genes are TRBV14 and TRBJ1-5, with D perhaps matching TRBD1 (6 bases). V was trimmed by 3 bases and J by 5 bases, leaving 17 bases between them. Germline CDR1 is SGHDN and CDR2 is FVKESK. The CDR3 is 16 residues long. Here the CDR3 DNA reads TGTGCCAGCAGCCAGACAGGACTTCCCTACCATCAGCCCCAGCATTTT. Translation gives CASSQTGLPYHQPQHF.

A single count supports this clone. CDR3 DNA sequence: TGCAGCGTTGAACCCGGGGACAGGGGGGCTCAAGAGACCCAGTACTTC. Its translation: CSVEPGDRGAQETQYF. V usage is TRBV29-1 and J usage is TRBJ2-5; 11 bases are a match to TRBD1. This CDR3 is 16 amino acids long. Germline CDR1 and CDR2: SQVTM and ANQGSEA. After removal of 2 bases from V and 2 bases from J, the junction contained 7 bases not matched to a gene.

The chain couples TRBV4-1 to TRBJ2-7, with D perhaps TRBD1 (5 bases). CDR1 is MGHRA, CDR2 YSYEKL, per germline. Trimming stripped 2 bases from V and 4 bases from J, with 9 bases between. The CDR3 length is 13 residues. In DNA form, the CDR3 reads TGCGCCAGCAGCCAAAACCAGGGTTACGAGCAGTACTTC. This gives the protein CASSQNQGYEQYF.

The chain links TRBV19 to TRBJ1-1, with D possibly TRBD1 on 5 matching bases. Trimming took 6 bases from V and 5 from J, leaving 10 bases between them. CDR1 and CDR2 from the germline V gene are LNHDA and SQIVND (reference sequence). This CDR3 region has 12 residues. The CDR3 sequence is CASSAGRTEAFF. Written as DNA, the CDR3 is TGTGCCAGTAGCGCAGGGCGGACTGAAGCTTTCTTT.

The rearrangement uses TRBV14 and TRBJ2-1; D is perhaps TRBD1 or TRBD2 (5 bases each). The CDR3 spans 12 residues. V lost 6 bases and J lost 8, with 11 bases in between. The germline V gene encodes CDR1 SGHDN and CDR2 FVKESK. The CDR3 DNA follows: TGTGCCAGCAGAAACGGGGCCGATGAGCAGTTCTTC. It codes for CASRNGADEQFF.

Note on this clone: Distinct nucleotide sequences in the sample also encode this CDR3. This rearrangement joins TRBV7-9 to TRBJ1-3; 8 positions match TRBD1. The V gene's germline CDR1 is SEHNR and CDR2 FQNEAQ (reference sequence). This CDR3 contains 17 residues. With V trimmed by 5 bases and J by 1 base, 10 bases remained unmatched. The CDR3 nucleotides are TGTGCCAGCAGCCCGAACCGGGACAGGTATTCTGGAAACACCATATATTTT. It specifies CASSPNRDRYSGNTIYF.